This T cell receptor (beta chain) was observed in a study of cytotoxic CD8 clonotypes in ibrutinib-treated CLL. Germline V gives CDR1 GTSNPN, CDR2 SVGIG (reference sequence). The CDR3 covers 13 residues. The targeted sequencing depth was 1 in 200,000 to 1 in 1 million T cells. Repertoires were generated with immunoSEQ multiplex PCR, while TCRdb's copy carries only in-frame clones and drops some. The table has fewer than 200,000 clones, roughly four fifths seen once. Details on this clone: The antigen remains undetermined. Germline is not matched at one junction end, which may reflect a read error.

Study-wide results and limits: Clonality was elevated at ibrutinib response and had returned toward baseline at progression.

With cryopreserved PBMCs as the source, around 1.9 micrograms of genomic DNA went to TCR beta libraries. The source of this sequence is a human donor with chronic lymphocytic leukemia. The rearrangement joins TRBV30 to TRBJ2-1; the match to TRBD2 covers 12 bases. The input for sequencing was PBMCs, taken after 24 months of ibrutinib treatment. In DNA, the CDR3 is TGTGCCTGGGTACTAGCGGGAGGCCGTTACCCCCTCTTC. It encodes CAWVLAGGRYPLF. The full variable domain, its missing parts supplied by reference TRBV30 and TRBJ2-1, is SQTIHQWPATLVQPVGSPLSLECTVEGTSNPNLYWYRQAAGRGLQLLFYSVGIGQISSEVPQNLSASRPQDRQFILSSKKLLLSDSGFYLCAWVLAGGRYPLFGPGTRLTVL.